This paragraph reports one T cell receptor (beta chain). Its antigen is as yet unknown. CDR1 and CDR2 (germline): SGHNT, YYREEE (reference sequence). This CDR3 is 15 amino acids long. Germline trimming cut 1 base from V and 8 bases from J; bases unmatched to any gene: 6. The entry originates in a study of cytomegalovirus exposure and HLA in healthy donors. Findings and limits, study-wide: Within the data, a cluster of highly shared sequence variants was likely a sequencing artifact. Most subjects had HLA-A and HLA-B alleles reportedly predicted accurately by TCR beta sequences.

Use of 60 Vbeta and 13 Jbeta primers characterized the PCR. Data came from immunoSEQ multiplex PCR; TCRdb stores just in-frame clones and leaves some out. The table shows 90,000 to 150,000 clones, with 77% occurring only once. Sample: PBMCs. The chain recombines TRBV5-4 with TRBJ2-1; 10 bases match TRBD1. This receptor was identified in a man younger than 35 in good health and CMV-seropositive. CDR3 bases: TGTGCCAGCAGCTTGCCGGGACAGGGGTTCTATGAGCAGTTCTTC. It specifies CASSLPGQGFYEQFF. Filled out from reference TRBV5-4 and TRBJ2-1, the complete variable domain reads ETGVTQSPTHLIKTRGQQVTLRCSSQSGHNTVSWYQQALGQGPQFIFQYYREEENGRGNFPPRFSGLQFPNYSSELNVNALELDDSALYLCASSLPGQGFYEQFFGPGTRLTVL.